This TCR beta chain is from a study of monozygotic twins with inflammatory bowel disease (dated by TCRdb to the late 2010s). Turning to the overall study: In total, around 28 monozygotic twin pairs made up the full study: 19 Danish pairs, all IBD-discordant, plus nine German pairs, of which four were IBD-concordant and five were IBD-discordant. The search for disease-associated traits relied mainly on comparing IBD patients with their genetically identical healthy co-twins within discordant pairs. Each individual had, on average, about 151 000 unique TCRalpha sequences and 181 000 unique TCRbeta sequences available for analysis. Overall study outcomes, separate from this receptor: The analysis was unable to tell apart different T cell subtypes. TCRbeta repertoire diversity, by inverse Simpson index, was decreased in IBD patients compared with their healthy co-twins. No single strong signal or clonotype linked to IBD turned up in the results, so the idea that one exists was not supported. Differing immunosuppressive treatments among patients may have added background noise and inter-individual variability to the repertoires. No difference in repertoire similarity was observed between concordant and discordant twins, possibly owing to limited statistical power. Compared with healthy twins, IBD patients shared fewer clonotypes with other individuals, and the difference was most pronounced in patients with signs of disease activity.

Spanning cysteine to phenylalanine, the CDR3 consists of 17 amino acids. No DNA accompanies this entry. The germline V gene (reference sequence) supplies CDR1 DFQATT and CDR2 SNEGSKA. From each donor, an approximately 2.3 ml peripheral blood sample was drawn into PAXgene tubes and stored at -80 degrees C. Total RNA was isolated from whole blood with the PAXgene blood miRNA kit on an automated QIAcube, without T cell sorting. Deep TCRalpha and TCRbeta repertoire profiling with unique molecular barcoding was performed on peripheral blood of monozygotic twin pairs concordant or discordant for inflammatory bowel disease. Smoking habits were recorded for all twin pairs, and each individual was classified as a current, former or never smoker. Of note for this clonotype: Its antigen is currently not known.

The library was obtained by 5' RACE. For each TCR library, 3,500 to 4,500 ng of total RNA was used. For each sample, cDNA was synthesized in eight separate reactions using SMARTScribe reverse transcriptase. During cDNA synthesis, template switching was used to introduce unique molecular identifiers that contained a 6-nucleotide sample barcode. Amplification of TCRalpha and TCRbeta cDNA involved two nested PCRs of around 16 and 10 cycles, and each PCR was followed by bead purification. Before amplification, cDNA was treated with uracil DNA-glycosylase and purified using the QIAquick PCR purification kit. The second PCR added Illumina TruSeq-compatible adapters along with sample-specific barcodes. TapeStation and Qubit were used to check library quality and concentration, and around 5.2 ng of each library went into the pool. The pooled libraries were sequenced with 2 x 100 bp reads and custom sequencing primers on an Illumina HiSeq2500 single-index Rapid Run. The authors' analysis ran thus. UMI-based consensus assembly with MiGEC version 1.2.6 was used to correct PCR and sequencing errors. MiXCR version 2.1.1 was used to carry out V(D)J alignment, clonotype assembly and CDR3 extraction. To normalise gene usage, clonotype sharing and MAIT/NKT TCR abundance, the analysis used the top 1000, 10 000 and 20 000 clonotypes per sample. Diversity was computed as the inverse Simpson index with the vegan R package after downsampling to 27 000 UMIs. Paired Mann-Whitney U tests were applied to discordant twin pairs, with Benjamini-Hochberg correction for multiple testing. TCRdb reprocessed the raw reads; every CDR3 protein sequence is a single record, and DNA is not supplied. The V and J calls follow TCRdb's processing rather than the paper's. The sample table holds about 130,000 distinct CDR3 sequences. Over 1% of the sample rests with the top ten.

This receptor was taken from a human donor with ulcerative colitis or Crohn's disease, or a healthy co-twin of an affected twin (not recorded which). The sample was blood. The V and J genes are TRBV20-1 and TRBJ2-2; TCRdb calls TRBD2, which cannot be checked without DNA. The CDR3 protein: CSANQLAGGPGTGELFF.